Shown below are 7 T cell receptor beta chains from a single sample sequenced in a study of technical replicates of blood from several donors (dated by TCRdb to 2016 to 2017). Preparation of the library involved the immunoSEQ multiplex PCR assay. As stored in TCRdb, this immuneACCESS dataset retains in-frame rearrangements with V and J assigned. A fraction of the clones does not appear; measured against another copy, unresolved V genes explain less than half of the discrepancy, and the remainder lacks a known reason. The sample table shows about 62,000 clones, and around 87% are seen once. Clones ranked in the top ten supply around 5.2% of the sample. The sequenced material came from PBMCs. The origin of the receptors is a human donor in good health. Some clones in this sample may be carry-over from other donors' samples.

The chain carries TRBV20-1 and TRBJ2-7; tentative D call: TRBD1 (6 bases). This CDR3 spans 11 amino acids. Between the trimmed V and J ends, which lost 7 bases and 3 bases, there was a span of 10 bases. The V gene's germline CDR1 is DFQATT and CDR2 SNEGSKA (reference sequence). CDR3 residues: CSVPRGYEQYF. CDR3 in DNA: TGCAGTGTCCCCAGGGGCTACGAGCAGTACTTC.

The rearrangement links TRBV7-9 to TRBJ1-2; D might be TRBD1 (6 bases). CDR1 is SEHNR and CDR2 is FQNEAQ in the germline V gene (reference sequence). The CDR3 sequence is 12 residues long. Between the trimmed V and J ends, which lost 5 bases and 6 bases, there was a span of 10 bases. The CDR3 coding sequence is TGTGCCAGCAGCCTTGACAGGAATGGCTACACCTTC. It translates to CASSLDRNGYTF.

CDR3: CASSLIPAAGNTIYF. The CDR3 DNA is TGTGCCAGCAGCTTAATACCTGCGGCTGGAAACACCATATATTTT. The J gene is TRBJ1-3, the V gene TRBV7-9; D gene unclear. Germline V gene data show CDR1 as SEHNR and CDR2 as FQNEAQ (reference sequence). Trimming took off 2 bases at V and 2 bases at J, with 10 bases between the two ends. CDR3 length equals 15 residues.

This CDR3 reads CASSGPEGYGYTF. CDR3 sequence (DNA): TGTGCCAGCAGCGGACCGGAGGGGTATGGCTACACCTTC. The chain has TRBV9 and TRBJ1-2; D perhaps matches TRBD1 (5 bases). This CDR3 is built from 13 residues. The germline gives CDR1 SGDLS, CDR2 YYNGEE. The germline V and J ends were trimmed by 3 bases and 5 bases, with 11 bases remaining between them.

Only one count was recorded for this clone. V is TRBV30 and J is TRBJ2-5, with D maybe TRBD2 (7 bases). The CDR3 is 14 residues long. V was cut by 3 bases and J by 1 base, with 12 bases left in between. Germline values: CDR1 GTSNPN, CDR2 SVGIG (reference sequence). The CDR3 reads CAWRGGLVQETQYF. The CDR3 region has the DNA TGTGCCTGGAGGGGGGGGCTAGTCCAAGAGACCCAGTACTTC.

The chain has TRBV7-8 and TRBJ2-1; the match to TRBD2 covers 10 bases. This CDR3 comprises 16 residues. The germline V gene encodes CDR1 SGHVS and CDR2 FQNEAQ. The junction had 11 bases not matched to a gene; V was cut back by 5 bases and J by 7 bases. The CDR3 DNA is TGTGCCAGCAGCCTCCAAAGCGGGGGGGTAAGAAATGAGCAGTTCTTC. Translating it yields CASSLQSGGVRNEQFF.

The chain combines TRBV20-1 with TRBJ2-5; TRBD2 might be the D (6 bases). The V gene's germline CDR1 is DFQATT and CDR2 SNEGSKA (reference sequence). Trimming pared 4 bases from V and 6 bases from J, leaving 9 bases between. The CDR3 is made up of 11 amino acids. CDR3 DNA sequence: TGCAGTGCTATTGCGGGGCAGACCCAGTACTTC. Protein sequence: CSAIAGQTQYF.